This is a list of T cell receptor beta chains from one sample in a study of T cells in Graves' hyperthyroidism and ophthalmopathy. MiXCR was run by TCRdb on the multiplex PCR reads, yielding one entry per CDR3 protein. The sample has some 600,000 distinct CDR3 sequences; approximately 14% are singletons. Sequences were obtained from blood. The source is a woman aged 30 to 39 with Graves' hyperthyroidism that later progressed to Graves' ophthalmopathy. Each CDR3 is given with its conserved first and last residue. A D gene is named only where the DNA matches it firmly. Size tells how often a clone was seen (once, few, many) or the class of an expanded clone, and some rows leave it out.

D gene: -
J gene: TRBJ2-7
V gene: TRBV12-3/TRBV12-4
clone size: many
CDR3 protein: CASSIRESYEQYF
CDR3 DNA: TGTGCCAGCAGTATTAGGGAATCCTACGAGCAGTACTTC

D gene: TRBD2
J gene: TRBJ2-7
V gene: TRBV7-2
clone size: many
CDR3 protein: CASSYVLGTSGLHEQYF
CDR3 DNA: TGTGCCAGCAGCTATGTCCTTGGGACTAGCGGGCTCCACGAGCAGTACTTC

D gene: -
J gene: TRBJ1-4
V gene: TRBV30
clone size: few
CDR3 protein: CAPQRTDPNEKLFF
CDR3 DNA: TGTGCCCCGCAAAGGACGGATCCTAATGAAAAACTGTTTTTT

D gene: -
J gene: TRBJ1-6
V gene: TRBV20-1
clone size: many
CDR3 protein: CSAPTGYNSPLHF
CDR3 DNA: TGCAGTGCCCCGACAGGTTATAATTCACCCCTCCACTTT

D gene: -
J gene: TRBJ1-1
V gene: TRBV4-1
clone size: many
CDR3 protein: CASSQERQQNTEAFF
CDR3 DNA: TGCGCCAGCAGCCAAGAACGACAGCAGAACACTGAAGCTTTCTTT

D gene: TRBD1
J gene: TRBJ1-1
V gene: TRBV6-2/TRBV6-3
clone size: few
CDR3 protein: CASSLHRDRVAQRTEAFF
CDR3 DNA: TGTGCCAGCAGTCTCCATCGGGACAGGGTGGCCCAGAGGACTGAAGCTTTCTTT

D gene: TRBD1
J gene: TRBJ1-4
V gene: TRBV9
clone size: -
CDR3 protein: CASGPSLGTGFNPLFF
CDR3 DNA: TGTGCCAGCGGCCCAAGTCTCGGGACAGGGTTTAATCCCCTGTTTTTT

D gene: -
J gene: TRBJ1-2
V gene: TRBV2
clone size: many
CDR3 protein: CASTGAGGYTF
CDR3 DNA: TGTGCCAGCACCGGGGCTGGGGGCTACACCTTC

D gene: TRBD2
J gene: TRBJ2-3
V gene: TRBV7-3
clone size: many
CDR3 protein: CASSPRPSGSPDTQYF
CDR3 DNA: TGTGCCAGCAGCCCCCGCCCTAGCGGGAGTCCGGATACGCAGTATTTT

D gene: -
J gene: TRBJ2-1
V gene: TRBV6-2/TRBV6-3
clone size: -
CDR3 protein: CASDIEQFF
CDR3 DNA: TGTGCCAGCGACATTGAGCAGTTCTTC

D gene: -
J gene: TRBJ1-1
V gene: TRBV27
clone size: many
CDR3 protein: CASSFSVGDLNTEAFF
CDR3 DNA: TGTGCCAGCAGTTTCTCGGTCGGGGACTTGAACACTGAAGCTTTCTTT

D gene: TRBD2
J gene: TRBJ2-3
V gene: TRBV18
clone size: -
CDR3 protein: CASSPRLAGGGGPDTQYF
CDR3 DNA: TGTGCCAGCTCACCGAGGCTAGCGGGAGGCGGGGGCCCAGATACGCAGTATTTT

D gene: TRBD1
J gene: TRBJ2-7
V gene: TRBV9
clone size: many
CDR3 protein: CASSVGLVGQGDYEQYF
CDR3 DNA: TGTGCCAGCAGCGTGGGGTTAGTAGGACAGGGAGACTACGAGCAGTACTTC

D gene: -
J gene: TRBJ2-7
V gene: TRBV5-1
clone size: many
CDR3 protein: CASSLLGYYEQYF
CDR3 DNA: TGCGCCAGCAGCTTGTTGGGGTACTACGAGCAGTACTTC

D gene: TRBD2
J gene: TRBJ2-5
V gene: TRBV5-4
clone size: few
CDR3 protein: CASSLDTGTSGLETQYF
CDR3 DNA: TGTGCCAGCAGCTTGGACACCGGGACTAGCGGGCTGGAGACCCAGTACTTC

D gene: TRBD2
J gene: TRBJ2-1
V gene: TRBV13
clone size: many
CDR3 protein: CASSPSGTSGREQFF
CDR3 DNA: TGTGCCAGCAGCCCCTCCGGGACTAGCGGTCGGGAGCAGTTCTTC

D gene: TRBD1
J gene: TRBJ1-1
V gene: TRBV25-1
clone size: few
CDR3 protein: CASGHIQGGNTEAFF
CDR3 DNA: TGTGCCAGCGGACACATACAGGGGGGAAACACTGAAGCTTTCTTT

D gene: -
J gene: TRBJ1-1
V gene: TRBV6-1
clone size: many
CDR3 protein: CASSAGSVDTEAFF
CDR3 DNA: TGTGCCAGCAGTGCAGGGTCGGTGGACACTGAAGCTTTCTTT

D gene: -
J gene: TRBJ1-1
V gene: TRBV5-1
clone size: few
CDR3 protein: CASSMDPRNTEAFF
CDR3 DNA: TGCGCCAGCAGTATGGACCCCAGGAACACTGAAGCTTTCTTT

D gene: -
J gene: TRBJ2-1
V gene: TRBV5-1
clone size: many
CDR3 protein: CASSLATGSYNEQFF
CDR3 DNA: TGTGCCAGCAGCTTAGCAACAGGGTCCTACAATGAGCAGTTCTTC

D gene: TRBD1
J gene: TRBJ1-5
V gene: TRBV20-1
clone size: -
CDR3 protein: CSAGGRGSNQPQHF
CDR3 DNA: TGCAGTGCCGGGGGCAGGGGGAGCAATCAGCCCCAGCATTTT

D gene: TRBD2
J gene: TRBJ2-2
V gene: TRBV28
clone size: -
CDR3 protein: CASSSYTSGRNGGPGELFF
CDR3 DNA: TGTGCCAGCAGTTCCTACACTAGCGGGAGGAATGGGGGCCCCGGGGAGCTGTTTTTT

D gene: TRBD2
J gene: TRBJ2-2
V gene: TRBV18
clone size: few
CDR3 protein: CASSPGLAGARGELFF
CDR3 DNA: TGTGCCAGCTCACCTGGACTAGCGGGGGCCCGCGGGGAGCTGTTTTTT

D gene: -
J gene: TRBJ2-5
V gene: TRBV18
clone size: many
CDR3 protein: CASSPTTRIALQETQYF
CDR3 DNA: TGTGCCAGCTCACCGACAACGAGAATCGCCCTCCAAGAGACCCAGTACTTC

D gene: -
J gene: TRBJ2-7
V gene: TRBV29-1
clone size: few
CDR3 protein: CSVEGGFGFYEQYF
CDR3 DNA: TGCAGCGTTGAAGGGGGGTTCGGTTTCTACGAGCAGTACTTC

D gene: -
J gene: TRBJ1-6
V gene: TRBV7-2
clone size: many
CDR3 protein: CASFPLWPGRGGSPLHF
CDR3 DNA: TGTGCCAGCTTCCCTTTATGGCCGGGGCGCGGGGGTTCACCCCTCCACTTT

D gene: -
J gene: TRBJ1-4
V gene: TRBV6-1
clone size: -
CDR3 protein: CASRPNRVANEKLFF
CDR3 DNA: TGTGCCAGCAGGCCGAACAGGGTGGCTAATGAAAAACTGTTTTTT

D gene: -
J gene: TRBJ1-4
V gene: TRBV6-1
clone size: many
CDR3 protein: CASSEGTTTNEKLFF
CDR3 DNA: TGTGCCAGCAGTGAGGGGACAACAACTAATGAAAAACTGTTTTTT

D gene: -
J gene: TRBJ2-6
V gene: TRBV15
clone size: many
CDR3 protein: CATSRDVWGGGANVLTF
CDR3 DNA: TGTGCCACCAGCAGAGACGTATGGGGCGGTGGGGCCAACGTCCTGACTTTC

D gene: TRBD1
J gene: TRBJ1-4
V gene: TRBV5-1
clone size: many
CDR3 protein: CASGQGANEKLFF
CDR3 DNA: TGCGCCAGCGGACAGGGAGCTAATGAAAAACTGTTTTTT

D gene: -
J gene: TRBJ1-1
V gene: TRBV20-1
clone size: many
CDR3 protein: CSARIMDTEAFF
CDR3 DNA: TGCAGTGCTAGGATTATGGACACTGAAGCTTTCTTT

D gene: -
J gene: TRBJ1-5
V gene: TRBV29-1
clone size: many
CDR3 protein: CSVGGTRNQPQHF
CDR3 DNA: TGCAGCGTAGGAGGAACTCGCAATCAGCCCCAGCATTTT

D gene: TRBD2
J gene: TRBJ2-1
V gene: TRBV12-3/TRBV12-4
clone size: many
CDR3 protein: CASRGGLAGGPSYNEQFF
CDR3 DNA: TGTGCCAGCAGAGGGGGACTAGCGGGAGGGCCATCCTACAATGAGCAGTTCTTC

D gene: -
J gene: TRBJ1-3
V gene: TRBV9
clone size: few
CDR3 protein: CASSGLGASSLNTIYF
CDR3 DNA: TGTGCCAGCAGCGGACTGGGGGCGTCTAGCCTAAACACCATATATTTT

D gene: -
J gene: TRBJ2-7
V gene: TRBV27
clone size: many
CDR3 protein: CASSLRGAGEQYF
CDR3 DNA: TGTGCCAGCAGTTTACGGGGGGCAGGGGAGCAGTACTTC

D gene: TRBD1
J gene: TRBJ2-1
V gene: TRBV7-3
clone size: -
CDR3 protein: CASSSLPGQGVNEQFF
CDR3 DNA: TGTGCCAGCAGCTCGCTGCCGGGACAGGGAGTCAATGAGCAGTTCTTC

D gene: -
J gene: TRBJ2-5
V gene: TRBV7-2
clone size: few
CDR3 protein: CASSLRDKSETQYF
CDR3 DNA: TGTGCCAGCAGCTTAAGGGATAAGTCGGAGACCCAGTACTTC

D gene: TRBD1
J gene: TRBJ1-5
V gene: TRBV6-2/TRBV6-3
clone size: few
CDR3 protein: CASSSQPQGDQPQHF
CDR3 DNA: TGTGCCAGCAGTTCCCAGCCCCAGGGGGATCAGCCCCAGCATTTT

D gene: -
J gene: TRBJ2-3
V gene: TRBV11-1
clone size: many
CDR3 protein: CASSLYGSATDTQYF
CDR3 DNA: TGTGCCAGCAGCTTATATGGGAGCGCGACAGATACGCAGTATTTT

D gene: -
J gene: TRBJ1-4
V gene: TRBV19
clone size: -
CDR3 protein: CASSRGTAEKLFF
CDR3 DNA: TGTGCCAGTAGCAGAGGGACCGCCGAGAAACTGTTTTTT

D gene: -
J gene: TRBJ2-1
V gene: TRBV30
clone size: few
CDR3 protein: CAWSGLAGFNEQFF
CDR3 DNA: TGTGCCTGGAGCGGCCTAGCAGGGTTCAATGAGCAGTTCTTC

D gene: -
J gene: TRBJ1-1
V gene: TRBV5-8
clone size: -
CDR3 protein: CASSFGSGIEAFF
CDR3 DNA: TGTGCCAGCAGCTTTGGGTCGGGGATTGAAGCTTTCTTT

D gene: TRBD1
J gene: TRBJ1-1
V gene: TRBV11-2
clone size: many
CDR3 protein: CASSSWTGVVGTEAFF
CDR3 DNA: TGTGCCAGCAGCTCCTGGACAGGGGTGGTAGGCACTGAAGCTTTCTTT

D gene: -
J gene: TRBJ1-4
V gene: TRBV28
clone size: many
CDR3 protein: CASSFGGTNEKLFF
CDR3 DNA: TGTGCCAGCAGTTTTGGTGGCACTAATGAAAAACTGTTTTTT

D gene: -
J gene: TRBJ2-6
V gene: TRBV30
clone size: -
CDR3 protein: CAWRPLKGGSGANVLTF
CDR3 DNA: TGTGCCTGGAGACCCCTGAAGGGGGGCTCTGGGGCCAACGTCCTGACTTTC

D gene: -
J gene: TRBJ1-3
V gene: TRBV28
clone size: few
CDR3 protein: CASSSPGSSGNTIYF
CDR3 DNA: TGTGCCAGCAGTTCCCCGGGATCCTCTGGAAACACCATATATTTT

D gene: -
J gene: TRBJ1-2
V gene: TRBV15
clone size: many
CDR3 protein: CATSRDGGRGYTF
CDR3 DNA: TGTGCCACCAGCAGAGACGGGGGACGTGGCTACACCTTC

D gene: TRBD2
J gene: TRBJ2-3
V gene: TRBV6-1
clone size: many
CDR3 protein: CASSRLAGASDTQYF
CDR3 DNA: TGTGCCAGCAGTCGACTAGCGGGAGCTTCAGATACGCAGTATTTT

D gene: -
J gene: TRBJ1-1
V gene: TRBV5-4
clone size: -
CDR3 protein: CASSAGAQYTEAFF
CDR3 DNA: TGTGCCAGCAGCGCCGGGGCCCAATACACTGAAGCTTTCTTT

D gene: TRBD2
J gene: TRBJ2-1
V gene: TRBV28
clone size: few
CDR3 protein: CASKRGEVNEQFF
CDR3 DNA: TGTGCCAGCAAGCGGGGGGAGGTGAATGAGCAGTTCTTC

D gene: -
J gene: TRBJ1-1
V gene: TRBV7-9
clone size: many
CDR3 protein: CASRTSTDYNTEAFF
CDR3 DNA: TGTGCCAGCAGAACCTCGACGGATTACAACACTGAAGCTTTCTTT

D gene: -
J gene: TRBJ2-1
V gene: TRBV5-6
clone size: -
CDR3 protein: CASSLRGVNTNEQFF
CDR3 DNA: TGTGCCAGCAGCTTGAGGGGGGTCAATACCAATGAGCAGTTCTTC

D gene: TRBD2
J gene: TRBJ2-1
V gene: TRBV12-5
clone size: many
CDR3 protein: CASGSRTSGNIDEQFF
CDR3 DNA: TGTGCTAGTGGTTCCCGGACTAGCGGGAACATTGATGAGCAGTTCTTC

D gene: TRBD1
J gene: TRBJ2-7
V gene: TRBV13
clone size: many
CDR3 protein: CASGQGAYEQYF
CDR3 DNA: TGTGCCAGCGGACAGGGGGCTTACGAGCAGTACTTC

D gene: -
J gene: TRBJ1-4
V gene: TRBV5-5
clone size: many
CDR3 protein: CASSQRGAPINEKLFF
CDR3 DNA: TGTGCCAGCAGCCAAAGGGGAGCCCCCATTAATGAAAAACTGTTTTTT